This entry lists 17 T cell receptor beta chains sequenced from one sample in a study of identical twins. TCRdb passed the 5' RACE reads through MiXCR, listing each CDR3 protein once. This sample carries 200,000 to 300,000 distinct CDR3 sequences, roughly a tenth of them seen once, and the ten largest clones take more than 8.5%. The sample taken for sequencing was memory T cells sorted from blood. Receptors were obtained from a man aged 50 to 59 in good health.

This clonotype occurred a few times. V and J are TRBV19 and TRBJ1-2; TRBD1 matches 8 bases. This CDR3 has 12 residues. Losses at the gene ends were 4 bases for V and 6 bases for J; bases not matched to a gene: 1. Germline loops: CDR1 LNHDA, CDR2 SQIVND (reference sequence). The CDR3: CASSTTGDGYTF. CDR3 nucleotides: TGTGCCAGTAGTACGACAGGGGATGGCTACACCTTC.

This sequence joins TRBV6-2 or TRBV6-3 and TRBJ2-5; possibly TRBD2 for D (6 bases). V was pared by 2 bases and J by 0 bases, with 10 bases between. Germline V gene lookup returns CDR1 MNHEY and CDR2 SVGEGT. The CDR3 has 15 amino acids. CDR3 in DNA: TGTGCCAGCAGTTACCGAGCGGGTGACCAAGAGACCCAGTACTTC. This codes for CASSYRAGDQETQYF.

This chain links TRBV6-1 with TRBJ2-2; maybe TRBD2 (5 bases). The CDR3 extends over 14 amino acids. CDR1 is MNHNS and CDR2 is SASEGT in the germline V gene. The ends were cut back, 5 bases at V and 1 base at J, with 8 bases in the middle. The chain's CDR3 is CASSLSVNTGELFF. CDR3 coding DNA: TGTGCCAGCAGTCTTAGCGTGAACACCGGGGAGCTGTTTTTT.

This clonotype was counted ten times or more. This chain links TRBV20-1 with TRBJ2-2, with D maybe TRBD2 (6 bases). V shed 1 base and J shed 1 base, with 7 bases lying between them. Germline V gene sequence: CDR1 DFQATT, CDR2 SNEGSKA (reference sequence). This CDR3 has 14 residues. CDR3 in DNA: TGCAGTGCTAGAGGACTAGTGAACACCGGGGAGCTGTTTTTT. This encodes CSARGLVNTGELFF.

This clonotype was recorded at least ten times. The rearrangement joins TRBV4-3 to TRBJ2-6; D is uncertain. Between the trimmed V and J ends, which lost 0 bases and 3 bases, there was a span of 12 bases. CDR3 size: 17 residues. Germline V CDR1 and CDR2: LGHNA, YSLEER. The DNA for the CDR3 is TGCGCCAGCAGCCAAGAACCGTGGAGTAGTGGGGCCAACGTCCTGACTTTC. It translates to CASSQEPWSSGANVLTF.

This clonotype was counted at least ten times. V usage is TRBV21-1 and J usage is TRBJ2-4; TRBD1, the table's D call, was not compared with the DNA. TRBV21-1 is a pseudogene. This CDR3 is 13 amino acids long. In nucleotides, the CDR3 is TGTGCCAGATCTATGGGGCCCAAAAACATTCAGTACTTC. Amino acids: CARSMGPKNIQYF.

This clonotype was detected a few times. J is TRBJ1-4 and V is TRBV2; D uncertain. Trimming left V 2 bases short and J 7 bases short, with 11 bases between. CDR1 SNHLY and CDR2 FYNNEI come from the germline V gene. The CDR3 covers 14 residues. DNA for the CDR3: TGTGCCAGCAGTGAATTGGTGGCTGGTGAAAAACTGTTTTTT. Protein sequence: CASSELVAGEKLFF.

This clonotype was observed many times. The CDR3 DNA reads as TGTGCCAGCAGCCTACCGCAGGGGGAAGAGCAGTACTTC. As protein: CASSLPQGEEQYF. The chain joins TRBV5-6 to TRBJ2-7; 7 bases match TRBD1. The V and J ends lost 4 bases and 7 bases, in that order; junction bases with no gene match: 8. The CDR3 runs to 13 residues. The germline CDR1 and CDR2 sequences are SGHDT and YYEEEE. The full variable domain, with the rest looked up from reference TRBV5-6 and TRBJ2-7, is DAGVTQSPTHLIKTRGQQVTLRCSPKSGHDTVSWYQQALGQGPQFIFQYYEEEERQRGNFPDRFSGHQFPNYSSELNVNALLLGDSALYLCASSLPQGEEQYFGPGTRLTVT.

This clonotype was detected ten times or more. The CDR3 region has the DNA TGTGCCATCATGAGCAGGGGTGCCTCTGGGGCCAACGTCCTGACTTTC. Protein sequence: CAIMSRGASGANVLTF. This rearrangement joins TRBV10-3 to TRBJ2-6, with D possibly TRBD1 on 6 matching bases. The length of the CDR3 is 16 residues. V gave up 7 bases and J gave up 0 bases, with 13 bases separating them. The germline gives CDR1 ENHRY, CDR2 SYGVKD.

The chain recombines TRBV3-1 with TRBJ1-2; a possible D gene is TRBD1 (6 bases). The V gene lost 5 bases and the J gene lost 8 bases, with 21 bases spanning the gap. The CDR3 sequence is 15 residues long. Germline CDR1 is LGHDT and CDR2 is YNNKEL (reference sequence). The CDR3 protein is CASSAEETGNGGYTF. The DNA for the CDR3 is TGTGCCAGCAGCGCAGAAGAAACAGGGAACGGAGGCTACACCTTC. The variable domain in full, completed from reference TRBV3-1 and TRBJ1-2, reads DTAVSQTPKYLVTQMGNDKSIKCEQNLGHDTMYWYKQDSKKFLKIMFSYNNKELIINETVPNRFSPKSPDKAHLNLHINSLELGDSAVYFCASSAEETGNGGYTFGSGTRLTVV.

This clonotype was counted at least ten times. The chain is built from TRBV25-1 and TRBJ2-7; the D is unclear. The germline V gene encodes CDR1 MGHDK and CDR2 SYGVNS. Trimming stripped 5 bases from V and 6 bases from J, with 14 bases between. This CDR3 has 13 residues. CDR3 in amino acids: CASSPRMGFEQYF. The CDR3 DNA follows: TGTGCCAGCAGTCCCAGGATGGGGTTCGAGCAGTACTTC.

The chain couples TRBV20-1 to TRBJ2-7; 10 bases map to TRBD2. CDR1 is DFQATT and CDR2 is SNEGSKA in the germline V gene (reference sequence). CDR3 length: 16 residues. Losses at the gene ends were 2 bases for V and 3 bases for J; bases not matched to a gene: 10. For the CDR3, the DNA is TGCAGTGCTAGACAGCTCGGGCTAGCGGGGGTCTACGAGCAGTACTTC. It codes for CSARQLGLAGVYEQYF.

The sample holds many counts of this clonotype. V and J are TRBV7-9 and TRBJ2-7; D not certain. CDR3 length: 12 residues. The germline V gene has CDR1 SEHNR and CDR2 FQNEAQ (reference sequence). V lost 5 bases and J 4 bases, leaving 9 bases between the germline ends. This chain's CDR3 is CASSLGQYEQYF. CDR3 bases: TGTGCCAGCAGCCTGGGCCAATACGAGCAGTACTTC.

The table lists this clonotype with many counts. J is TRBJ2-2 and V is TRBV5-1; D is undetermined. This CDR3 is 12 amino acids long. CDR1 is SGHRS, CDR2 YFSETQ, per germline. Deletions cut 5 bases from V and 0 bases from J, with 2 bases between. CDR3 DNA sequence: TGCGCCAGCAGTTCGAACACCGGGGAGCTGTTTTTT. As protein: CASSSNTGELFF.

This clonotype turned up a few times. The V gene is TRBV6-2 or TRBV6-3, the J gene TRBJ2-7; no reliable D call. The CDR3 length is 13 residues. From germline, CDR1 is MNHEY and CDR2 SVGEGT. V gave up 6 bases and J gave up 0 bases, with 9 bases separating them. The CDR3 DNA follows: TGTGCCAGCAGGACAAGTAGCTCCTACGAGCAGTACTTC. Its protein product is CASRTSSSYEQYF.

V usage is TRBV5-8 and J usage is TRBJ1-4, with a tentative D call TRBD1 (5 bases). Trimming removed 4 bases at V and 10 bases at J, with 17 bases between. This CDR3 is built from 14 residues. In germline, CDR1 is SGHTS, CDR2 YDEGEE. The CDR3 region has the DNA TGTGCCAGCAGCGTAGGGACGGACATTGGAAAACTGTTTTTT. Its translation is CASSVGTDIGKLFF.

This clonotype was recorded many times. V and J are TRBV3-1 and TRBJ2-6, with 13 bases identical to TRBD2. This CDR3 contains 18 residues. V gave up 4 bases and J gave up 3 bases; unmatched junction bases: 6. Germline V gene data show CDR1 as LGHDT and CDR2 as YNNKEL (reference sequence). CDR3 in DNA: TGTGCCAGCAGCCCCAGACTAGCGGGAGGTAGTGGGGCCAACGTCCTGACTTTC. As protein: CASSPRLAGGSGANVLTF.